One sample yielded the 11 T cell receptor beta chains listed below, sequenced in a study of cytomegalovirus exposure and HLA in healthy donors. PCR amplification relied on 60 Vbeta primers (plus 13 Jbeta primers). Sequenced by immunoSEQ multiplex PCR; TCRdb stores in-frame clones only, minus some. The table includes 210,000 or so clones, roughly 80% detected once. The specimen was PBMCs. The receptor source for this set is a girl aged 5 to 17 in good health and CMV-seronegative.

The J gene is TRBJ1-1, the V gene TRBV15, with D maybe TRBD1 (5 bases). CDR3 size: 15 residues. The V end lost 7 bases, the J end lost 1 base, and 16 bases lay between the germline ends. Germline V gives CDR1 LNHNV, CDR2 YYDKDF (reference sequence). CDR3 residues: CATNRLGDENTEAFF. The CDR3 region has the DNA TGTGCCACCAATCGGTTAGGGGATGAGAACACTGAAGCTTTCTTT.

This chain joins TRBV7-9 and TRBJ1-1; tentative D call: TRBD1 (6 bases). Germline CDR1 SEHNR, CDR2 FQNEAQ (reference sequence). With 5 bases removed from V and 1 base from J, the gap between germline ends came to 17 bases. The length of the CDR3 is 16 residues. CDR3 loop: CASSINRVGGNTEAFF. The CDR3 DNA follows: TGTGCCAGCAGCATCAACAGGGTCGGCGGGAACACTGAAGCTTTCTTT.

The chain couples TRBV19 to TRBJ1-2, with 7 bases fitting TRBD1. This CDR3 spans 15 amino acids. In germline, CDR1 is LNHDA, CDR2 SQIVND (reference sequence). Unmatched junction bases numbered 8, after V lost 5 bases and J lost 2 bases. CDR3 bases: TGTGCCAGTAGTCCCCAGCGGACAGGAAACTATGGCTACACCTTC. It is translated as CASSPQRTGNYGYTF.

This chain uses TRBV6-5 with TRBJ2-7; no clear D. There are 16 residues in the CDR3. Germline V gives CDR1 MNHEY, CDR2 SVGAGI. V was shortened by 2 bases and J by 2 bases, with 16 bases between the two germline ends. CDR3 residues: CASSYGPQIVTYEQYF. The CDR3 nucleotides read TGTGCCAGCAGTTACGGCCCACAGATCGTTACCTACGAGCAGTACTTC.

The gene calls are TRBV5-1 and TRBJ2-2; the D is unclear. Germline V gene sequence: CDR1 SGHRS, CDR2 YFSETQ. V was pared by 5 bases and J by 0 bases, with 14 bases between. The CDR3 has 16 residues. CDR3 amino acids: CASRYNAITNTGELFF. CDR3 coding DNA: TGCGCCAGCAGGTACAACGCCATAACGAACACCGGGGAGCTGTTTTTT.

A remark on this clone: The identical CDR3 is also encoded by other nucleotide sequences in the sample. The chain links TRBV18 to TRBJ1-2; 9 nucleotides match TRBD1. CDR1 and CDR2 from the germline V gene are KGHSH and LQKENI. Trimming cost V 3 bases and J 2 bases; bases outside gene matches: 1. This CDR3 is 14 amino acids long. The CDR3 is CASSPGTGNYGYTF. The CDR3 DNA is TGTGCCAGCTCACCCGGGACAGGGAACTATGGCTACACCTTC. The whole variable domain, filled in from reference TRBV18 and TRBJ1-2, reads NAGVMQNPRHLVRRRGQEARLRCSPMKGHSHVYWYRQLPEEGLKFMVYLQKENIIDESGMPKERFSAEFPKEGPSILRIQQVVRGDSAAYFCASSPGTGNYGYTFGSGTRLTVV.

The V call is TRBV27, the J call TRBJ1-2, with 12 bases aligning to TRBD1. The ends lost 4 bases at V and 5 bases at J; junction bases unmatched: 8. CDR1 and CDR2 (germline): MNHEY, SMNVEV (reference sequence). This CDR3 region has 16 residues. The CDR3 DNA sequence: TGTGCCAGCAGTTCTCGGGACAGGGGGCGTGGGTATGGCTACACCTTC. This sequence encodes CASSSRDRGRGYGYTF.

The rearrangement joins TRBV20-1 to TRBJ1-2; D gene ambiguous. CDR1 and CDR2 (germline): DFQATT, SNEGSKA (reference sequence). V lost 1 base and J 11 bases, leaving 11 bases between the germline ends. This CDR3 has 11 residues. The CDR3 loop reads CSARAGSEYTF. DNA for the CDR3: TGCAGTGCTAGAGCGGGGAGTGAGTACACCTTC.

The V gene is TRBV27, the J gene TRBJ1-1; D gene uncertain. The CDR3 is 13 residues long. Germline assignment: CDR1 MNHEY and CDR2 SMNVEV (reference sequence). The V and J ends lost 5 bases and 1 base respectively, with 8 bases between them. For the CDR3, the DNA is TGTGCCAGCAGTCCACCGGGGAACACTGAAGCTTTCTTT. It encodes CASSPPGNTEAFF.

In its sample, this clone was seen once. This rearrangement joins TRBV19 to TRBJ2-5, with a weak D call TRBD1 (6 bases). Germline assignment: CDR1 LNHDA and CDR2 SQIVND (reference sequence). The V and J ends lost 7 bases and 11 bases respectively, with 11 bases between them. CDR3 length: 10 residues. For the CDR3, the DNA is TGTGCCAGTACAGGGGCAGAGCAGTACTTC. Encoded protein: CASTGAEQYF.

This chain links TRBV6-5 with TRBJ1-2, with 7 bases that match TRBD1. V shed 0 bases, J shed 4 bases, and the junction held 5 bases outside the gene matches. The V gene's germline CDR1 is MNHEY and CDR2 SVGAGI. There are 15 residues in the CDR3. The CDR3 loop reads CASSYSTGQSYGYTF. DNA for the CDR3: TGTGCCAGCAGTTACTCGACGGGACAGAGCTATGGCTACACCTTC.